This TCR beta chain was obtained from a study of patients and donors after allogeneic stem cell transplantation. V lost 3 bases, J lost 7 bases, and 5 bases stayed unmatched. Germline CDR1 SGHRS, CDR2 YFSETQ. This CDR3 is built from 14 residues. TCRdb reanalysed the RT-PCR reads using MiXCR and keeps one entry per CDR3 protein. This sample has about 210,000 distinct CDR3 sequences, with about 37% found just once. The sequencing input was blood, either unsorted or a sorted T cell fraction (not recorded which). The rearrangement joins TRBV5-1 to TRBJ1-2, with 11 bases lining up with TRBD1. This clonotype was sampled from a human donor who was either an allogeneic HSCT recipient or a stem cell or donor lymphocyte infusion donor (not recorded which). It is not recorded whose cells these are; they may come from a transplant donor. CDR3 protein: CASSSGQGASGYTF. CDR3 coding DNA: TGCGCCAGCAGCTCAGGACAGGGGGCGAGTGGCTACACCTTC. Complete variable domain (other parts from reference TRBV5-1 and TRBJ1-2): KAGVTQTPRYLIKTRGQQVTLSCSPISGHRSVSWYQQTPGQGLQFLFEYFSETQRNKGNFPGRFSGRQFSNSRSEMNVSTLELGDSALYLCASSSGQGASGYTFGSGTRLTVV.